This T cell receptor (beta chain) originates from a study of blood T cell repertoires in COVID-19. Study in general: Samples came from the United States, Italy and Spain, spanning acute and convalescent COVID-19. Sources were T cells, B-cell-depleted T cells, or PBMCs; the material itself was cDNA or gDNA.

Original handling: Counts of nucleated cells, estimated from reference gene primer amplification, were obtained. Assay used: immunoSEQ multiplex PCR; TCRdb lists only in-frame clones, some missing. The V and J calls and clone size were taken over from that table, and D and trimming were inferred from the DNA. In the table there are almost 80,000 clones, roughly four fifths of which are singletons. The CDR3 runs 16 residues. V lost 0 bases and J lost 5; bases outside the gene matches: 6. Germline CDR1 SGHTA, CDR2 FQGNSA. The sample consisted of peripheral blood. The chain has TRBV7-2 and TRBJ2-2; 7 nucleotides match TRBD2. The TCR comes from a woman in her 70s with acute or convalescent COVID-19. CDR3 sequence reads: CASSLAGGRGTGELFF. CDR3 nucleotide sequence: TGTGCCAGCAGCTTAGCTGGCGGGAGAGGTACCGGGGAGCTGTTTTTT.